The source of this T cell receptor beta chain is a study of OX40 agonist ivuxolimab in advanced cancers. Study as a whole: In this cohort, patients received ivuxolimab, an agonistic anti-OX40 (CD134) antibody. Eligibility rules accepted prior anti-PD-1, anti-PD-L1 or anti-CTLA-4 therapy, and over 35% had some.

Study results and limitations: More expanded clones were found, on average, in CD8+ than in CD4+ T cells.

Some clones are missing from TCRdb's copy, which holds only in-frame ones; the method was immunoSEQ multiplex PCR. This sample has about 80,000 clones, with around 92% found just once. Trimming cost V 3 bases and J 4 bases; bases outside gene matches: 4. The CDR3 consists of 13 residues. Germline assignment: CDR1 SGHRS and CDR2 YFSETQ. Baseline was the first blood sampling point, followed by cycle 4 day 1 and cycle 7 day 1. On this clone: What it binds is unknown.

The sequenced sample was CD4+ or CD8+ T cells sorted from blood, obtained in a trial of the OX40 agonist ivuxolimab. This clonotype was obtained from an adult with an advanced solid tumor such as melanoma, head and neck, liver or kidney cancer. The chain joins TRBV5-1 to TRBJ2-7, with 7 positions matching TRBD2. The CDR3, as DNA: TGCGCCAGCAGCTCTGGGGGGGATTACGAGCAGTACTTC. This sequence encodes CASSSGGDYEQYF.